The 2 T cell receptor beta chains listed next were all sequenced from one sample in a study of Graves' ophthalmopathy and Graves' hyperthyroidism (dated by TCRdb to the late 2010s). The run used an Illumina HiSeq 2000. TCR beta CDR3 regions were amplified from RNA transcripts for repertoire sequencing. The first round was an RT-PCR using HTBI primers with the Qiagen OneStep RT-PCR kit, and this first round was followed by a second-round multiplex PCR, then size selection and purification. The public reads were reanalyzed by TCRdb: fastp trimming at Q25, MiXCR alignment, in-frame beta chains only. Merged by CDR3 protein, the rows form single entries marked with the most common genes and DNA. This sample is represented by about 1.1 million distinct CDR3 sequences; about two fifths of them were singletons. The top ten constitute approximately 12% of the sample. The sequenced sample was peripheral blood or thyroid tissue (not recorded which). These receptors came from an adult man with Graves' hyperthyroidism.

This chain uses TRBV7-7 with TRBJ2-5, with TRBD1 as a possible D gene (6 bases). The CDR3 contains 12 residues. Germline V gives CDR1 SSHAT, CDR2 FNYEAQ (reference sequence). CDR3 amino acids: CAVTGARWTQYF. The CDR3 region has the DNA TGTGCAGTGACAGGCGCCAGGTGGACCCAGTACTTC.

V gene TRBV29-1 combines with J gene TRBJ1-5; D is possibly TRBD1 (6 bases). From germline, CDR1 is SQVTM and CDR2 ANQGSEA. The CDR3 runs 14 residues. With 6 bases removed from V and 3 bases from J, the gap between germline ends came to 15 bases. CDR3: CSVAGAPFNQPQHF. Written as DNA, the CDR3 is TGCAGCGTCGCAGGGGCACCATTCAATCAGCCCCAGCATTTT.